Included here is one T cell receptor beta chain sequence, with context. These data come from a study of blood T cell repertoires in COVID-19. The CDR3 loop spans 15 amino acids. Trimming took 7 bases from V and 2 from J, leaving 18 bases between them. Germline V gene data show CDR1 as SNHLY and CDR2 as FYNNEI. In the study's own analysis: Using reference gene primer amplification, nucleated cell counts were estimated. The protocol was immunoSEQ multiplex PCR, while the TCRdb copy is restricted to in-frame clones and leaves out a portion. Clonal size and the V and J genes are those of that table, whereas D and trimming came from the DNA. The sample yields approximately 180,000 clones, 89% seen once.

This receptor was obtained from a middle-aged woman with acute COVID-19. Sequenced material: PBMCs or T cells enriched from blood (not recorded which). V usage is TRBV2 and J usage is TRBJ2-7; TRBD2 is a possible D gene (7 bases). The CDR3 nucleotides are TGTGCCAGCACTTTGGAGGGGGGGAGGACCTACGAGCAGTACTTC. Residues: CASTLEGGRTYEQYF.